One and the same sample provided the 24 T cell receptor beta chains below, sequenced in a study of blood T cell repertoires in COVID-19. Measured with immunoSEQ multiplex PCR; TCRdb has only the in-frame clones, and not every one. The top ten clones hold around 7% of a sample with around 240,000 clones, roughly four fifths of them seen once. Source material: peripheral blood. The receptors here all came from a woman in her 50s with acute or convalescent COVID-19.

Only a few counts were recorded for this clone. The rearrangement links TRBV4-3 to TRBJ1-1; TRBD1 is a possible D gene (5 bases). CDR3 length equals 18 residues. The germline gives CDR1 LGHNA, CDR2 YSLEER. V lost 4 bases and J lost 1, with 22 bases in between. The CDR3, as DNA: TGCGCCAGCAGCCCCGGGCTGGGCAGGGTGTCCTCGAACACTGAAGCTTTCTTT. This translates into CASSPGLGRVSSNTEAFF.

The V call is TRBV6-6, the J call TRBJ2-7; possible D gene TRBD2, 8 bases. Germline lookup yields CDR1 MNHNY and CDR2 SVGAGI (reference sequence). Deletions cut 6 bases from V and 3 bases from J, with 21 bases between. The CDR3 is 16 amino acids. For the CDR3, the DNA is TGTGCCAGCAGCCCCGGGGGGGGCAGGGGGGACTACGAGCAGTACTTC. Translating gives CASSPGGGRGDYEQYF.

V is TRBV6-2 or TRBV6-3 and J is TRBJ1-2; D may be TRBD1 (6 bases). The germline CDR1 and CDR2 sequences are MNHEY and SVGEGT. V dropped 5 bases and J dropped 4 bases, with 8 bases sitting between them. The CDR3 is 12 residues long. The CDR3 region is CASSQGLYGYTF. The CDR3 DNA sequence: TGTGCCAGCAGTCAGGGGCTCTATGGCTACACCTTC.

The V and J genes are TRBV2 and TRBJ2-3; D might be TRBD1 (5 bases). Germline values: CDR1 SNHLY, CDR2 FYNNEI. CDR3 length: 14 amino acids. V was clipped by 6 bases and J by 2 bases, with 12 bases between them. As DNA, the CDR3 is TGTGCCAGCAGGCTGGACACCGACACAGATACGCAGTATTTT. Protein sequence: CASRLDTDTDTQYF.

The V gene is TRBV24-1, the J gene TRBJ2-3; the D is unclear. Trimming pared 4 bases from V and 8 bases from J, leaving 6 bases between. The germline CDR1 and CDR2 sequences are KGHDR and SFDVKD. This CDR3 region has 11 residues. CDR3 DNA: TGTGCCACCAGTGACGTACTTACGCAGTATTTT. Its protein is CATSDVLTQYF.

The CDR3 bases are TGTGCCAGCAGCTTAGAAGCCGACACTGAAGCTTTCTTT. Protein: CASSLEADTEAFF. The rearrangement links TRBV7-2 to TRBJ1-1; D is unresolved. CDR3 length equals 13 residues. Looked up from germline, CDR1 is SGHTA and CDR2 is FQGNSA. V lost 1 base and J 3 bases, leaving 6 bases between the germline ends.

The rearrangement joins TRBV28 to TRBJ2-5; weak D call: TRBD2 (5 bases). Germline CDR1 reads MDHEN; CDR2 reads SYDVKM. V was cut by 2 bases and J by 0 bases, with 13 bases left in between. This CDR3 contains 16 residues. The CDR3 DNA follows: TGTGCCAGCAGTTTAGCATCAAGGAGGTACCAAGAGACCCAGTACTTC. It codes for CASSLASRRYQETQYF.

This chain links TRBV24-1 with TRBJ1-4; no clear D gene. Looked up from germline, CDR1 is KGHDR and CDR2 is SFDVKD. This CDR3 has 13 residues. V was clipped by 9 bases and J by 4 bases, with 11 bases between them. The DNA of the CDR3 is TGTGCCACCCTAAGCATAGTTAATGAAAAACTGTTTTTT. Its protein is CATLSIVNEKLFF.

The chain recombines TRBV28 with TRBJ1-4, with D possibly being TRBD1 (5 bases). Germline V gene data show CDR1 as MDHEN and CDR2 as SYDVKM. Trimming removed 4 bases at V and 3 bases at J, with 12 bases between. This CDR3 spans 15 amino acids. CDR3 region: CASSSRAVANEKLFF. For the CDR3, the DNA is TGTGCCAGCAGTTCCAGGGCGGTAGCTAATGAAAAACTGTTTTTT. Full variable domain (missing parts from reference TRBV28 and TRBJ1-4): DVKVTQSSRYLVKRTGEKVFLECVQDMDHENMFWYRQDPGLGLRLIYFSYDVKMKEKGDIPEGYSVSREKKERFSLILESASTNQTSMYLCASSSRAVANEKLFFGSGTQLSVL.

The V call is TRBV3-1 (or the pseudogene TRBV3-2), the J call TRBJ1-4; TRBD1 matches 10 bases. Germline trimming cut 4 bases from V and 7 bases from J; bases unmatched to any gene: 6. CDR1 and CDR2 from the germline V gene are LGHDT and YNNKEL (reference sequence). CDR3 length: 15 amino acids. The CDR3: CASSPGTGDLEKLFF. CDR3 DNA sequence: TGTGCCAGCAGCCCAGGGACAGGGGACCTTGAAAAACTGTTTTTT.

The rearrangement joins TRBV15 to TRBJ2-7; D is undetermined. The CDR3 runs 12 residues. Trimming left V 1 base short and J 3 bases short, with 4 bases between. Germline V gene lookup returns CDR1 LNHNV and CDR2 YYDKDF (reference sequence). CDR3 DNA sequence: TGTGCCACCAGCAGAGTGAGCTACGAGCAGTACTTC. Translating gives CATSRVSYEQYF.

CDR3 amino acids: CASSLFRTNEKLFF. The CDR3 DNA sequence: TGTGCCAGCAGTTTATTCCGGACTAATGAAAAACTGTTTTTT. J is TRBJ1-4 and V is TRBV28; D call uncertain. CDR1 and CDR2 (germline): MDHEN, SYDVKM. CDR3 length: 14 amino acids. Trimming cost V 1 base and J 2 bases, with 5 bases left between them.

J is TRBJ1-6 and V is TRBV25-1; TRBD1 might be the D (5 bases). Germline assignment: CDR1 MGHDK and CDR2 SYGVNS. Trimming took off 0 bases at V and 6 bases at J, with 9 bases between the two ends. This CDR3 has 15 residues. The CDR3 DNA follows: TGTGCCAGCAGTGAATATTGGGGCGGTAATTCACCCCTCCACTTT. Protein product: CASSEYWGGNSPLHF.

A single count supports this clone. The gene calls are TRBV5-1 and TRBJ2-7; TRBD1 is a possible D gene (5 bases). Trimming stripped 2 bases from V and 3 bases from J, with 6 bases between. Germline assignment: CDR1 SGHRS and CDR2 YFSETQ. This CDR3 has 12 amino acids. This CDR3 reads CASSLGDYEQYF. CDR3 DNA sequence: TGCGCCAGCAGCTTAGGGGACTACGAGCAGTACTTC.

The chain combines TRBV5-1 with TRBJ1-1, with TRBD1 matching 7 bases. The CDR3 length is 15 residues. Germline V lookup: CDR1 SGHRS, CDR2 YFSETQ. The ends lost 0 bases at V and 0 bases at J; junction bases unmatched: 2. CDR3 loop: CASSLGGQMNTEAFF. The CDR3 nucleotides read TGCGCCAGCAGCTTGGGGGGACAGATGAACACTGAAGCTTTCTTT.

The J gene is TRBJ1-6, the V gene TRBV3-1 (or the pseudogene TRBV3-2); the D is unclear. CDR3 length: 15 residues. Germline loops: CDR1 LGHDT, CDR2 YNNKEL (reference sequence). V lost 0 bases to trimming and J lost 9 bases, with 12 bases between them. Here the CDR3 reads CASSQETQARSPLHF. For the CDR3, the DNA is TGTGCCAGCAGCCAAGAAACCCAGGCTCGTTCACCCCTCCACTTT.

The gene calls are TRBV28 and TRBJ1-2; 9 positions match TRBD1. The V gene end was trimmed by 6 bases and the J gene end by 4 bases; junction bases not matched to a gene: 15. Germline CDR1 and CDR2: MDHEN and SYDVKM. The CDR3 runs 17 residues. CDR3 sequence reads: CASRFGAGDREIYGYTF. The CDR3 DNA is TGTGCCAGCAGGTTCGGGGCGGGGGACAGGGAAATCTATGGCTACACCTTC.

The genes are TRBV7-9 and TRBJ2-7; a possible D gene is TRBD2 (6 bases). Germline V lookup: CDR1 SEHNR, CDR2 FQNEAQ (reference sequence). V lost 2 bases, J lost 7 bases, and 24 bases lay in between. The CDR3 extends over 17 amino acids. CDR3 nucleotide sequence: TGTGCCAGCAGCTTAAAGTTAAACTCCCGGGAGTCGGGGGAGCAGTACTTC. It codes for CASSLKLNSRESGEQYF.

J is TRBJ1-2 and V is TRBV28, with D unresolved. Trimming left V 6 bases short and J 4 bases short, with 6 bases between. CDR3 length: 11 amino acids. The V gene's germline CDR1 is MDHEN and CDR2 SYDVKM. CDR3 region: CASRVSYGYTF. CDR3 coding DNA: TGTGCCAGCAGAGTTAGCTATGGCTACACCTTC.

In this sample, this clone turned up once. The chain is built from TRBV28 and TRBJ2-3; D may be TRBD2 (5 bases). The CDR3 has 15 residues. In germline, CDR1 is MDHEN, CDR2 SYDVKM. Trimming took off 6 bases at V and 0 bases at J, with 13 bases between the two ends. DNA for the CDR3: TGTGCCAGCAGCCCCGACGGACTTAGCACAGATACGCAGTATTTT. It specifies CASSPDGLSTDTQYF.

This clone was counted a single time. This chain connects TRBV6-6 to TRBJ1-2, with D possibly being TRBD1 (6 bases). Germline V lookup: CDR1 MNHNY, CDR2 SVGAGI (reference sequence). This CDR3 has 14 residues. Trimming took 2 bases from V and 8 from J, leaving 15 bases between them. The CDR3 sequence is CASSYLGGAGGYTF. The CDR3 DNA follows: TGTGCCAGCAGTTACCTAGGGGGGGCGGGCGGCTACACCTTC.

The rearrangement uses TRBV5-1 and TRBJ2-1, with TRBD2 as a possible D gene (5 bases). CDR1 and CDR2 (germline): SGHRS, YFSETQ. The CDR3 is 12 residues long. Deletions cut 0 bases from V and 9 bases from J, with 7 bases between. CDR3 nucleotide sequence: TGCGCCAGCAGCTTGGGGGGAGCTGAGCAGTTCTTC. Amino acid sequence: CASSLGGAEQFF.

The chain has TRBV27 and TRBJ2-5; weak D call: TRBD1 (6 bases). The CDR3 is made up of 14 amino acids. The V gene lost 5 bases and the J gene lost 1 base, with 11 bases spanning the gap. Germline CDR1 and CDR2: MNHEY and SMNVEV (reference sequence). For the CDR3, the DNA is TGTGCCAGCAGTCGCTGGGGGCGCCAAGAGACCCAGTACTTC. It encodes CASSRWGRQETQYF.

The chain employs TRBV5-4 and TRBJ1-4; D perhaps matches TRBD1 (6 bases). The V end lost 0 bases, the J end lost 8 bases, and 11 bases lay between the germline ends. CDR1 is SGHNT and CDR2 is YYREEE in the germline V gene (reference sequence). There are 14 residues in the CDR3. DNA of the CDR3: TGTGCCAGCAGCTTGGACAGGGTTCGCGAAAAACTGTTTTTT. This sequence encodes CASSLDRVREKLFF.